This T cell receptor beta chain is from a study of cytomegalovirus exposure and HLA in healthy donors. Background on the study: According to later analysis, the same platform produced the 90 to 150 validation and several hundred first-cohort repertoires. Study-wide results and caveats: There were under 200 TCR beta chains listed as cytomegalovirus-associated. Published work reported that the classifier diagnosed cytomegalovirus status with high specificity and sensitivity.

Separate from the approximately 600-subject first cohort was the 120-subject validation cohort, to which the donors belonged. Of note for this clone: Its antigen is undetermined.

Trimming cost V 6 bases and J 0 bases, with 15 bases left between them. The V gene's germline CDR1 is MNHEY and CDR2 SMNVEV (reference sequence). The CDR3 loop spans 15 amino acids. Sequencing was performed with immunoSEQ multiplex PCR; in TCRdb, only in-frame clones are kept and a portion is missing. Here the sample spans approximately 190,000 clones, roughly 88% being singletons. Sequencing was done on a sample of PBMCs. The clonotype comes from a woman aged 30 to 39 in good health and CMV-seropositive. This chain connects TRBV27 to TRBJ2-7; maybe TRBD1 (6 bases). The DNA of the CDR3 is TGTGCCAGCAGCCCAACAGGGCTCCTCTCCTACGAGCAGTACTTC. Translating it yields CASSPTGLLSYEQYF.